This TCR beta chain was captured in a study of OX40 agonist ivuxolimab in advanced cancers. Study-wide context: Subjects had a mean age of about 57 years, with a range of 23 to 79; around 84% were male. Eligibility rules accepted prior anti-PD-1, anti-PD-L1 or anti-CTLA-4 therapy, and 35% to 40% had some.

Only one count was recorded for this clone. Its specificity is unknown. In germline, CDR1 is LNHDA, CDR2 SQIVND (reference sequence). This CDR3 is built from 14 residues. The J segment lost 3 bases and the V segment lost 10 bases, leaving 8 bases of the junction unmatched. Broader study findings: With doses of 0.1 to 3.0 mg/kg, CD4+ and CD8+ blood T cells had undergone clonal expansion by week 6.

Assay: immunoSEQ multiplex PCR; the TCRdb copy retains only in-frame clones and omits some. The profile shows 70,000 to 90,000 clones, 80% to 90% of them singletons. Sampling times: baseline, cycle 4 day 1, cycle 7 day 1. The clonotype originates from an adult with an advanced solid tumor such as melanoma, head and neck, liver or kidney cancer. The V gene is TRBV19, the J gene TRBJ2-3, with TRBD1 matching 9 bases. Sequencing used CD4+ or CD8+ T cells sorted from blood, obtained in a trial of the OX40 agonist ivuxolimab. The CDR3 protein is CATTRDRVTDTQYF. In DNA, the CDR3 is TGTGCCACCACCCGGGACAGGGTTACAGATACGCAGTATTTT. The variable domain in full, with the rest retrieved from reference TRBV19 and TRBJ2-3, is DGGITQSPKYLFRKEGQNVTLSCEQNLNHDAMYWYRQDPGQGLRLIYYSQIVNDFQKGDIAEGYSVSREKKESFPLTVTSAQKNPTAFYLCATTRDRVTDTQYFGPGTRLTVL.